This T cell receptor beta chain was recovered during a study of molecular identifiers for immune sequencing clone quantification. This CDR3 region has 11 residues. Germline assignment: CDR1 KGHDR and CDR2 SFDVKD. The V end was cut by 4 bases, the J end by 4 bases, with 4 bases between. Findings and caveats of the study: For effector cells, clones above 20 RNA copies held over 97% of molecules; for naive cells, under 1%.

As concerns this clonotype: Its cognate antigen is unknown.

Bulk TCR libraries were made with methods that had been previously described and with listed TCR primers. Using its own MiXCR run on the PCR reads, TCRdb lists one record per CDR3 protein. The data show around 100,000 distinct CDR3 sequences, under 40% seen once. Using 10%, 30% or 50% RNA, naive CD8 libraries were derived from around 20,000 to 990,000 sorted cells. The chain joins TRBV24-1 to TRBJ2-7; D not certain. Sequenced: naive CD8+ T cells from blood, with Jurkat cell RNA spiked in. Subset specified: FACS-sorted CD8+CD4-CCR7+CD45RA+ naive T cells. This clonotype was sampled from a human donor in good health. Some libraries in this study had Jurkat cell RNA spiked in. As DNA, the CDR3 is TGTGCCACCAGTGAGGGGTACGAGCAGTACTTC. Amino acid sequence: CATSEGYEQYF.